A selection of T cell receptor beta chains follows, all from one sample in a study of beta chain features in type 1 diabetes. Produced via immunoSEQ multiplex PCR; TCRdb's table is partial and in-frame only. Seen here are 600,000 to 750,000 clones, under 15% observed once, and the top ten hold around 0.12%. The sample taken for sequencing was naive CD4+ T cells from blood. These receptors all stem from a young man with type 1 diabetes. The CDR3 runs from the conserved cysteine through the conserved F or W. A D gene is named only where the DNA matches it firmly. Size is stated for part of the rows, as once, few or many counts, or as a class when the clone is expanded.

J gene	clone size	V gene	D gene	CDR3 protein	CDR3 DNA
TRBJ2-3	.	TRBV5-6	TRBD2	CASSLRTSGLTDTQYF	TGTGCCAGCAGCTTGAGGACTAGCGGTCTCACAGATACGCAGTATTTT
TRBJ1-4	.	TRBV5-1	.	CASSTSWQEGKLFF	TGCGCCAGCAGCACATCTTGGCAGGAAGGAAAACTGTTTTTT
TRBJ2-7	.	TRBV7-2	.	CASSYGTGDYEQYF	TGTGCCAGCAGCTACGGGACGGGCGATTACGAGCAGTACTTC
TRBJ2-1	few	TRBV2	.	CASSGGGGEQFF	TGTGCCAGCAGTGGCGGCGGGGGCGAGCAGTTCTTC
TRBJ2-7	.	TRBV18	TRBD1	CASSGQGAYEQYF	TGTGCCAGCTCAGGACAGGGGGCCTACGAGCAGTACTTC
TRBJ1-5	.	TRBV30	.	CAWADRSNQPQHF	TGTGCCTGGGCAGACAGGAGCAATCAGCCCCAGCATTTT
TRBJ1-5	few	TRBV19	.	CASSIDRKGNQPQHF	TGTGCCAGTAGTATAGATCGAAAAGGCAATCAGCCCCAGCATTTT
TRBJ1-2	.	TRBV5-6	.	CASSLLGPYTF	TGTGCCAGCAGCTTGTTAGGACCCTACACCTTC
TRBJ1-1	few	TRBV5-1	TRBD1	CASSLDGQGDEAFF	TGCGCCAGCAGCTTGGACGGACAGGGGGATGAAGCTTTCTTT
TRBJ2-1	.	TRBV10-3	TRBD1	CAITPGQGFDEQFF	TGTGCCATCACCCCGGGACAGGGGTTCGATGAGCAGTTCTTC
TRBJ1-4	.	TRBV29-1	.	CSGTLEGYEKLFF	TGCAGCGGCACCCTGGAGGGTTATGAAAAACTGTTTTTT
TRBJ2-3	.	TRBV11-2	TRBD2	CASSLGLADTQYF	TGTGCCAGCAGTCTGGGACTAGCAGATACGCAGTATTTT
TRBJ2-1	few	TRBV2	.	CASSEQSTVNEQFF	TGTGCCAGCAGTGAACAATCGACAGTCAATGAGCAGTTCTTC
TRBJ2-3	.	TRBV11-1	TRBD2	CASSSTSGEHTQYF	TGTGCCAGCAGCTCGACTAGCGGGGAACATACGCAGTATTTT
TRBJ2-3	few	TRBV4-2	TRBD2	CASSPGTSGGYGADTQYF	TGTGCCAGCAGCCCTGGGACTAGCGGGGGGTATGGCGCAGATACGCAGTATTTT
TRBJ1-5	.	TRBV7-9	.	CASSSRQSNQPQHF	TGTGCCAGCAGCTCACGACAGAGCAATCAGCCCCAGCATTTT
TRBJ2-5	.	TRBV6-6	TRBD1	CASSYGDRETQYF	TGTGCCAGCAGTTACGGGGACAGGGAGACCCAGTACTTC
TRBJ1-1	few	TRBV4-2	.	CASRRSAIGLNTEAFF	TGTGCCAGCCGGAGATCAGCCATAGGGCTCAACACTGAAGCTTTCTTT
TRBJ2-2	.	TRBV7-9	TRBD1	CATRTGNTGELFF	TGTGCCACCCGGACAGGGAACACCGGGGAGCTGTTTTTT
TRBJ2-5	.	TRBV5-4	.	CASSLAQAGQETQYF	TGCGCCAGCAGCTTGGCCCAGGCAGGACAAGAGACCCAGTACTTC
TRBJ1-1	.	TRBV29-1	.	CSVEINNEAFF	TGCAGCGTTGAGATTAATAATGAAGCTTTCTTT
TRBJ2-7	.	TRBV30	.	CAWSLQGPEQYF	TGTGCCTGGAGTTTACAGGGACCCGAGCAGTACTTC
TRBJ1-5	.	TRBV27	.	CASSPWGSPVGNQPQHF	TGTGCCAGCAGTCCGTGGGGCAGCCCTGTGGGCAATCAGCCCCAGCATTTT